The 17 T cell receptor beta chains below come from one sample, sequenced in a study of blood T cells in healthy people across ages. The second PCR ran roughly 6 to 12 cycles with a sample-barcoded 5' primer and J-beta primers. Via MiXCR, TCRdb re-called the 5' RACE reads, giving one row per CDR3 protein. The repertoire holds hundreds of thousands of distinct CDR3 sequences, with roughly three fifths as singletons. The sequenced sample consisted of blood. The receptors derive from a man aged 35-49 years in good health.

J is TRBJ2-1 and V is TRBV12-3 or TRBV12-4; 9 positions match TRBD1. J was trimmed by 7 bases and V by 4 bases; bases with no gene match: 8. The CDR3 sequence is 15 residues long. As DNA, the CDR3 is TGTGCCAGCAGTTACACAGGGGGCAATAATAATGAGCAGTTCTTC. It translates to CASSYTGGNNNEQFF.

This clonotype was observed a handful of times. This chain joins TRBV7-6 and TRBJ2-4; a possible D gene is TRBD2 (6 bases). The J call may be faulty, since TRBJ2-7 better matches the DNA end. Germline assignment: CDR1 SGHVS and CDR2 FNYEAQ. The CDR3 covers 13 residues. This chain's CDR3 is CASTPSPAGEQYF. The DNA of the CDR3 is TGTGCCAGCACCCCATCCCCAGCGGGCGAGCAGTACTTC.

The chain links TRBV7-2 to TRBJ2-7, with a tentative D call TRBD2 (6 bases). This CDR3 has 13 amino acids. Germline loops: CDR1 SGHTA, CDR2 FQGNSA. Trimming stripped 6 bases from V and 3 bases from J, with 12 bases between. Here the CDR3 reads CASSGGFGYEQYF. The CDR3, as DNA: TGTGCCAGCAGTGGGGGGTTCGGCTACGAGCAGTACTTC.

The CDR3 DNA follows: TGTGCCAGCAGCCTTAGGATGAGGCTCAGTGGGCCTGGGGATGAGCAGTTCTTC. Amino acids: CASSLRMRLSGPGDEQFF. J is TRBJ2-1 and V is TRBV27, with D unresolved. V lost 6 bases, J lost 8 bases, and 29 bases lay in between. The CDR3 consists of 18 residues. Germline assignment: CDR1 MNHEY and CDR2 SMNVEV (reference sequence).

The sample holds a few counts of this clonotype. The chain has TRBV7-3 and TRBJ2-3; 7 bases fit TRBD2. The CDR3 is made up of 15 amino acids. V shed 5 bases and J 4 bases; nucleotides not matched to a gene: 9. Germline values: CDR1 SGHTA, CDR2 FQGTGA. CDR3 sequence reads: CASSPIGGGADTQYF. The CDR3 region has the DNA TGTGCCAGCAGCCCAATTGGGGGAGGGGCAGATACGCAGTATTTT.

The chain couples TRBV20-1 to TRBJ2-5; TRBD2 matches 7 bases. Losses at the gene ends were 6 bases for V and 4 bases for J; bases not matched to a gene: 14. This CDR3 contains 15 residues. CDR1 and CDR2 from the germline V gene are DFQATT and SNEGSKA (reference sequence). CDR3 protein: CSAPPAAGVGETQYF. CDR3 coding DNA: TGCAGTGCCCCACCGGCGGCGGGGGTGGGAGAGACCCAGTACTTC.

This clonotype was seen more than once but under ten times. This chain connects TRBV5-1 to TRBJ2-4; no clear D. Trimming stripped 5 bases from V and 6 bases from J, with 15 bases between. Per germline, CDR1 SGHRS and CDR2 YFSETQ. The CDR3 is made up of 14 amino acids. The CDR3 spells CASSWTHTSNIQYF. For the CDR3, the DNA is TGCGCCAGCAGTTGGACCCATACCTCAAACATTCAGTACTTC.

The chain carries TRBV11-2 and TRBJ1-4; 12 positions agree with TRBD1. V gave up 5 bases and J gave up 12 bases; unmatched junction bases: 7. Germline lookup yields CDR1 SGHAT and CDR2 FQNNGV. This CDR3 has 14 amino acids. CDR3 sequence (DNA): TGTGCCAGCAGCGCGGGACAGGGGGCATGGGAACTGTTTTTT. This codes for CASSAGQGAWELFF. The complete variable domain, with remaining parts taken from reference TRBV11-2 and TRBJ1-4, reads EAGVAQSPRYKIIEKRQSVAFWCNPISGHATLYWYQQILGQGPKLLIQFQNNGVVDDSQLPKDRFSAERLKGVDSTLKIQPAKLEDSAVYLCASSAGQGAWELFFGSGTQLSVL.

This clonotype was seen just once. The V and J genes are TRBV11-2 and TRBJ2-4; D ambiguous. The J call is uncertain, as TRBJ2-7 better fits the DNA end. Germline V gene sequence: CDR1 SGHAT, CDR2 FQNNGV. CDR3 length equals 20 residues. CDR3 in DNA: TGTGCCAGCAGCTTAGAGGGCCCACAGTTTTCTGGGTTAAGTGGCTACGAGCAGTACTTC. It encodes CASSLEGPQFSGLSGYEQYF.

The rearrangement uses TRBV6-2 or TRBV6-3 and TRBJ1-2; 7 bases match TRBD1. Germline V gene lookup returns CDR1 MNHEY and CDR2 SVGEGT. V was pared by 6 bases and J by 7 bases, with 14 bases of the junction left unmatched. The CDR3 extends over 15 amino acids. As DNA, the CDR3 is TGTGCCAGCAGCAGGGCGGGACAGACCTACGGTGGCTACACCTTC. Encoded protein: CASSRAGQTYGGYTF.

Here the CDR3 DNA reads TGCGCCAGCAGCCAGCATACCGGGACAGGAGGCACAGATACGCAGTATTTT. It codes for CASSQHTGTGGTDTQYF. The chain has TRBV4-1 and TRBJ2-3; 8 bases fit TRBD1. V was pared by 3 bases and J by 1 base, with 9 bases of the junction left unmatched. The V gene's germline CDR1 is MGHRA and CDR2 YSYEKL. The CDR3 runs to 17 residues.

This clonotype has just a few counts. The chain links TRBV20-1 to TRBJ1-2; D is unclear. CDR1 DFQATT and CDR2 SNEGSKA come from the germline V gene (reference sequence). Trimming pared 6 bases from V and 8 bases from J, leaving 22 bases between. The CDR3 has 14 residues. The CDR3 DNA reads TGCAGTGCCTTGGACCGCGACCGGGCTCGGGGCTACACCTTC. Protein sequence: CSALDRDRARGYTF.

V usage is TRBV29-1 and J usage is TRBJ2-5, with TRBD1 identical over 9 bases. This CDR3 region has 13 residues. Germline CDR1 and CDR2: SQVTM and ANQGSEA. V shed 6 bases and J 5 bases; nucleotides not matched to a gene: 7. CDR3 residues: CSVLQGAGETQYF. The CDR3 region has the DNA TGCAGCGTCCTACAGGGGGCGGGCGAGACCCAGTACTTC.

V usage is TRBV5-4 and J usage is TRBJ1-4; D is possibly TRBD1 (5 bases). V was clipped by 4 bases and J by 5 bases, with 15 bases between them. CDR3 length: 15 amino acids. CDR1 SGHNT and CDR2 YYREEE come from the germline V gene (reference sequence). CDR3 amino acids: CASSRRDGENEKLFF. DNA of the CDR3: TGTGCCAGCAGCCGCCGGGACGGTGAAAATGAAAAACTGTTTTTT. The full variable domain, with the rest looked up from reference TRBV5-4 and TRBJ1-4, is ETGVTQSPTHLIKTRGQQVTLRCSSQSGHNTVSWYQQALGQGPQFIFQYYREEENGRGNFPPRFSGLQFPNYSSELNVNALELDDSALYLCASSRRDGENEKLFFGSGTQLSVL.

This clonotype was seen at least ten times. The J gene is TRBJ2-5, the V gene TRBV12-3 or TRBV12-4, with TRBD1 as a possible D gene (6 bases). CDR3 size: 14 residues. V was clipped by 0 bases and J by 5 bases, with 10 bases between them. CDR3 sequence reads: CASSLAHRDETQYF. CDR3 nucleotides: TGTGCCAGCAGTTTAGCGCACAGGGATGAGACCCAGTACTTC.

This chain connects TRBV7-2 to TRBJ2-1, with TRBD2 as a possible D gene (5 bases). The ends were cut back, 1 base at V and 4 bases at J, with 8 bases in the middle. Germline values: CDR1 SGHTA, CDR2 FQGNSA. The CDR3 contains 14 residues. The DNA of the CDR3 is TGTGCCAGCAGCTTAGAAGGAGGATACAATGAGCAGTTCTTC. It codes for CASSLEGGYNEQFF.

The chain joins TRBV7-8 to TRBJ2-3; 10 bases agree with TRBD2. This CDR3 has 17 residues. The trim removed 5 bases at V and 4 bases at J, leaving 12 bases unmatched. Per the germline V gene, CDR1 is SGHVS and CDR2 is FQNEAQ. CDR3 sequence: CASSPTLIAGGPDTQYF. The CDR3 bases are TGTGCCAGCAGCCCGACGTTAATAGCGGGAGGTCCAGATACGCAGTATTTT. Using reference TRBV7-8 and TRBJ2-3 for the parts outside the CDR3, the full variable domain is GAGVSQSPRYKVAKRGQDVALRCDPISGHVSLFWYQQALGQGPEFLTYFQNEAQLDKSGLPSDRFFAERPEGSVSTLKIQRTQQEDSAVYLCASSPTLIAGGPDTQYFGPGTRLTVL.